The TCR beta chain under discussion was sequenced for a study of T cell responses to AZD1222 COVID-19 vaccine. Germline assignment: CDR1 MNHEY and CDR2 SVGEGT. V gave up 4 bases and J gave up 0 bases, with 16 bases separating them. CDR3 length: 17 amino acids. Measured with immunoSEQ multiplex PCR; TCRdb has only the in-frame clones, and not every one. This table holds some 170,000 clones, approximately 88% found once. General study findings and limits: Samples come after the peak T cell response, not at day 14.

Of note for this clone: Its cognate antigen is unknown.

This clonotype was obtained from an adult in good health. The source was peripheral blood, collected on day 0 of AZD1222 vaccination. The chain links TRBV6-2 or TRBV6-3 to TRBJ1-5; no clear D. The CDR3 loop reads CASSLPGKLTSNQPQHF. The CDR3 DNA follows: TGTGCCAGCAGTTTACCGGGAAAACTAACTAGCAATCAGCCCCAGCATTTT.